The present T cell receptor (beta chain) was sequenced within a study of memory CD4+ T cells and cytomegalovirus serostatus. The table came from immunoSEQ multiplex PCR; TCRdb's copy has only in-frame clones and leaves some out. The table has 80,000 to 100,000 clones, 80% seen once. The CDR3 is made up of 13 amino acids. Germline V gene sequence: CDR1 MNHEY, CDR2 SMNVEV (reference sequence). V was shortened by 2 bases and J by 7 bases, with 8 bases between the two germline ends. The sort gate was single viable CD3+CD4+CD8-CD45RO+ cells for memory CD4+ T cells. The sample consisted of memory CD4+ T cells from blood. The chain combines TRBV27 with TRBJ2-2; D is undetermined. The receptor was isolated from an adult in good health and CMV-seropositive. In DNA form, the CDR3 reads TGTGCCAGCAGTTTAATCCCGGGCGGGGAGCTGTTTTTT. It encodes CASSLIPGGELFF.